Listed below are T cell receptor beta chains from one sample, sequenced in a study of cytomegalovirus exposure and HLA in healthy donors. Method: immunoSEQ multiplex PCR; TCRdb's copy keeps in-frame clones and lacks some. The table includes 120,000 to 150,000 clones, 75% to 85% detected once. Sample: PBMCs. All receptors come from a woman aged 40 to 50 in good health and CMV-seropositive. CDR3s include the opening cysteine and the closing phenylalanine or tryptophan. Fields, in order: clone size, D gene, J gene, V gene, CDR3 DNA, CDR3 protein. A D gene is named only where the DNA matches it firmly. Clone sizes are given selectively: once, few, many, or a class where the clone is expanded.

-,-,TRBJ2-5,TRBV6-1,TGTGCCAGCAGTGAACGGAGGGACGGAGAGACCCAGTACTTC,CASSERRDGETQYF
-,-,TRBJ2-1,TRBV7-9,TGTGCCAGCAGCTTAGGGGTAGGGGCCTTTTACAATGAGCAGTTCTTC,CASSLGVGAFYNEQFF
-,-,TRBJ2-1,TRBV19,TGTGCCAGTAGTCTCGGACTTCTCGGGGCCTACAATGAGCAGTTCTTC,CASSLGLLGAYNEQFF
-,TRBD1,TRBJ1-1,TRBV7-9,TGTGCCAGCAGCCCTCGCCGGACAGGGCAACCTGAAGCTTTCTTT,CASSPRRTGQPEAFF
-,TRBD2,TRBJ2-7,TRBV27,TGTGCCAGCAGTCCCCAACTAGCGGGAGTTCCCTACGAGCAGTACTTC,CASSPQLAGVPYEQYF
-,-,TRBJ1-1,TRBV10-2,TGCGCCAGCAGTGAAACAGGGACCTCAAGGACTTTCTTT,CASSETGTSRTFF
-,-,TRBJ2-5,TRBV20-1,TGCAGTGCTAGCGGGAGAGAGACCCAGTACTTC,CSASGRETQYF
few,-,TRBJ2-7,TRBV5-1,TGCGCCAGCAGTTCTACTAGCTGGTCCTACGAGCAGTACTTC,CASSSTSWSYEQYF
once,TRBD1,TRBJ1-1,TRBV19,TGTGCCAGTAGTATGCAGACAGGGGGGAACACTGAAGCTTTCTTT,CASSMQTGGNTEAFF
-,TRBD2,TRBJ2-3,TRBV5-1,TGCGCCAGCAGCGCCGGGACTAGCGGTCCCACAGATACGCAGTATTTT,CASSAGTSGPTDTQYF
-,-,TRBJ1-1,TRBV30,TGTGCCTGGAGTGTACTTGGGAGGAGCGGGCGAGCTTTCTTT,CAWSVLGRSGRAFF
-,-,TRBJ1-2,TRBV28,TGTGCCAGCAGTTTGAGGGCAGCCCGGGGCTACACCTTC,CASSLRAARGYTF
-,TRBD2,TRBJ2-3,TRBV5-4,TGTGCCAGCAGCCCGGGACTAGCGGGAGACACAGATACGCAGTATTTT,CASSPGLAGDTDTQYF
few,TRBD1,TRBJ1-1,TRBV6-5,TGTGCCAGCAGCTCTACAGGGGCCCGGAACACTGAAGCTTTCTTT,CASSSTGARNTEAFF
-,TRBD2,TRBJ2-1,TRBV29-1,TGCAGCGATCGACTAGCGGGAAGTGAGTTCTTC,CSDRLAGSEFF
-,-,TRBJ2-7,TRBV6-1,TGTGCCAGCGGGGGCTGGACCTCCTACGAGCAGTACTTC,CASGGWTSYEQYF
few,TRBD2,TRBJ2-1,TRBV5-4,TGTGCCAGCAGCTTGGCTAGCGGGAGGGGGTTCAATGAGCAGTTCTTC,CASSLASGRGFNEQFF